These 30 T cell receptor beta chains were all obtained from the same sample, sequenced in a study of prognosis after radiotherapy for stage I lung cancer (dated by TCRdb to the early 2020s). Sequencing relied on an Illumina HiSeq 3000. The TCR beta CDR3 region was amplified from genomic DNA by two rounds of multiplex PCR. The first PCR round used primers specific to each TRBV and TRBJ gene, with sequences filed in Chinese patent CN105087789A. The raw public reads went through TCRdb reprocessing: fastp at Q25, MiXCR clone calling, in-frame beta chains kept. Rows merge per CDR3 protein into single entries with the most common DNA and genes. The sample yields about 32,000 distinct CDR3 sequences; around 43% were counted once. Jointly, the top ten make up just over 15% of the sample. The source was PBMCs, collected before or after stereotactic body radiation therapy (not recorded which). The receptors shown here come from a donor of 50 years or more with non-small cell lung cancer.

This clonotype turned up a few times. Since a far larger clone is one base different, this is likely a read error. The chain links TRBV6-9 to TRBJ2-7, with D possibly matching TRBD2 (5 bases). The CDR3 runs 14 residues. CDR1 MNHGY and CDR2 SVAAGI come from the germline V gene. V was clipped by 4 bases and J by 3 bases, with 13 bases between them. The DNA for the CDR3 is TGTGCCAGCAGTTTACGGGGAAAGAGCTACGAGCAGTACTTC. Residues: CASSLRGKSYEQYF.

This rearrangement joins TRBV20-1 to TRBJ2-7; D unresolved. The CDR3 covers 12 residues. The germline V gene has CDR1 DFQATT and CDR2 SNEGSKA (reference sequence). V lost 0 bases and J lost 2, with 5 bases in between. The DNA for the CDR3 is TGCAGTGCTAGAGATGCAACCTACGAGCAGTACTTC. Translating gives CSARDATYEQYF.

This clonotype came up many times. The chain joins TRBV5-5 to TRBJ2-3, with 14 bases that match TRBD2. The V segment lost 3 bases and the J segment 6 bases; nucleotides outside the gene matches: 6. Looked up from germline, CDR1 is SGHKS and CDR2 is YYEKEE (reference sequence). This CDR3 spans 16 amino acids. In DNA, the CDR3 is TGTGCCAGCAGCTCCTTGACTAGCGGGGGGGCGGATACGCAGTATTTT. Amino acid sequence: CASSSLTSGGADTQYF. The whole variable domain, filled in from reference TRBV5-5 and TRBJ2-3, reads DAGVTQSPTHLIKTRGQQVTLRCSPISGHKSVSWYQQVLGQGPQFIFQYYEKEERGRGNFPDRFSARQFPNYSSELNVNALLLGDSALYLCASSSLTSGGADTQYFGPGTRLTVL.

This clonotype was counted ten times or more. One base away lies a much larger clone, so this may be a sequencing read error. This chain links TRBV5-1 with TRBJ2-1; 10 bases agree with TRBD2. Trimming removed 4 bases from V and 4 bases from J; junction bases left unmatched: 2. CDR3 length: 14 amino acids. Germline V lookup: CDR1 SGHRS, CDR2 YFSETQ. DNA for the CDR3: TGCGCCAGCAGCATAGCGGGAGGTTACAATGAGCAGTTCTTC. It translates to CASSIAGGYNEQFF.

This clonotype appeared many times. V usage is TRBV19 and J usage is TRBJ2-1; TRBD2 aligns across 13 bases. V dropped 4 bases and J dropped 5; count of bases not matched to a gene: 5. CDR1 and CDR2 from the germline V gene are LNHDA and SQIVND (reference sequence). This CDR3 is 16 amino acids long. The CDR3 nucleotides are TGTGCCAGTAGTAGACGACTAGCGGGAGGTCACAATGAGCAGTTCTTC. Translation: CASSRRLAGGHNEQFF. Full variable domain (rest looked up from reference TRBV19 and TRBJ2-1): DGGITQSPKYLFRKEGQNVTLSCEQNLNHDAMYWYRQDPGQGLRLIYYSQIVNDFQKGDIAEGYSVSREKKESFPLTVTSAQKNPTAFYLCASSRRLAGGHNEQFFGPGTRLTVL.

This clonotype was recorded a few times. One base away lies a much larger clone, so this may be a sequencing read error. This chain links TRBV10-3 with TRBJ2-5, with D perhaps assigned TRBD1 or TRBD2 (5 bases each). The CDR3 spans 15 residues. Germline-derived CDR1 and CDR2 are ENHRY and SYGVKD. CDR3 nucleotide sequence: TGTGTCATCAGTGATCCGGGACGGCCCCAAGAGACCCAGTACTTC. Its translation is CVISDPGRPQETQYF.

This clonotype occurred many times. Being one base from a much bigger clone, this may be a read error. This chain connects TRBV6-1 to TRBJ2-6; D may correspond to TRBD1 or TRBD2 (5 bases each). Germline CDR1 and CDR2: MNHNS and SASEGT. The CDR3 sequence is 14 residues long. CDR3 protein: CASRETAGADVLTF. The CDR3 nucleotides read TGTGCCAGCAGGGAGACAGCCGGGGCCGACGTCCTGACTTTC.

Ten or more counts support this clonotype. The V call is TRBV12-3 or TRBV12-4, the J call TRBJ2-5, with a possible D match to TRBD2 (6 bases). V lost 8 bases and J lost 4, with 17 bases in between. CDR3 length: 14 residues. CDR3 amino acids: CASGPPGSRETQYF. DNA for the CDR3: TGTGCCAGCGGCCCGCCCGGGAGTCGAGAGACCCAGTACTTC.

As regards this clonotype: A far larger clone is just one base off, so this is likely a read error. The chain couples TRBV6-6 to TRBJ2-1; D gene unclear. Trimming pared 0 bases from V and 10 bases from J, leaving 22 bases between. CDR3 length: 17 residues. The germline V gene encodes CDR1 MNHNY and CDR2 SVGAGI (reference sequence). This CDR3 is CASSYSIGQTTSYEQFF. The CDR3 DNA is TGTGCCAGCAGTTACTCGATAGGCCAGACGACCTCCTACGAGCAGTTCTTC.

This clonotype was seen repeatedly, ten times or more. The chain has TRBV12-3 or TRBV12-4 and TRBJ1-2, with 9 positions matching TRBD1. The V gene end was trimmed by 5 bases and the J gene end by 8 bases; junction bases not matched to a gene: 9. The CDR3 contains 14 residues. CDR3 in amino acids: CASSERDRASGYTF. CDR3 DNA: TGTGCCAGCAGTGAACGGGACAGGGCATCGGGCTACACCTTC.

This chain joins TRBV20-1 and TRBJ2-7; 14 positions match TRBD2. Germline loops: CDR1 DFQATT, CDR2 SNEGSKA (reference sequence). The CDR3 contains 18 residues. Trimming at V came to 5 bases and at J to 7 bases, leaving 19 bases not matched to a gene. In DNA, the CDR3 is TGCAGTGCTTTTCCACCTTCCGGGACTAGCGGGGGACGTAGGGAGCAGTACTTC. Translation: CSAFPPSGTSGGRREQYF.

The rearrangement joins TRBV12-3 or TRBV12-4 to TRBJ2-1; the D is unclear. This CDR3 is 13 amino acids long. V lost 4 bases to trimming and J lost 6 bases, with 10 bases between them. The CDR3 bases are TGTGCCAGCAGTTCCAGACTGATCAATGAGCAGTTCTTC. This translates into CASSSRLINEQFF.

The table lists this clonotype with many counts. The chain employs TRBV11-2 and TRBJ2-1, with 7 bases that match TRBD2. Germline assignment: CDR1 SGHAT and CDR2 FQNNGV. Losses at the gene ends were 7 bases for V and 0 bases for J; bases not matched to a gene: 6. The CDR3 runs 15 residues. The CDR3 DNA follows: TGTGCCAGCACCGCAAGCGGGGACTCCTACAATGAGCAGTTCTTC. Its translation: CASTASGDSYNEQFF.

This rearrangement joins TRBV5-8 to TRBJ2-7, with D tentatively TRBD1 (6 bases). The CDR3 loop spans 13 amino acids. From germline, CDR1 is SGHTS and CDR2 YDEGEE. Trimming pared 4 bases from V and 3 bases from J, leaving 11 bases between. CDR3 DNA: TGTGCCAGCAGCGGGACACTCATCTACGAGCAGTACTTC. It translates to CASSGTLIYEQYF.

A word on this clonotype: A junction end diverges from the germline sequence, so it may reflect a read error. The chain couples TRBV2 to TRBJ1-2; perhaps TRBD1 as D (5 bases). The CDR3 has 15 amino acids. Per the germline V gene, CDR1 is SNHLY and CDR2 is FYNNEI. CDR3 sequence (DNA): TGTGCCTGCAGGGAGTGGGAGGGAGCGATTTATGGCTACACCTTC. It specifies CACREWEGAIYGYTF.

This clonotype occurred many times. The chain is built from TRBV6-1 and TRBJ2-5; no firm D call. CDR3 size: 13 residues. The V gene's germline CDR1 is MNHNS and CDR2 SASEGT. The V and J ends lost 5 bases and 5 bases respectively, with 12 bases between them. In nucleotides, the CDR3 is TGTGCCAGCAGTCGGAGTGCCTTGGAGACCCAGTACTTC. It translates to CASSRSALETQYF.

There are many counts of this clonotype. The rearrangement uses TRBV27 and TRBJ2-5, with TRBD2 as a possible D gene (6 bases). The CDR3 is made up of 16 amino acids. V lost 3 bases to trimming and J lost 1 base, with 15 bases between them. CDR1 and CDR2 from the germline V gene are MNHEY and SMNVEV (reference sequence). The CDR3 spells CASSLGAGLLQETQYF. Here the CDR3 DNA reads TGTGCCAGCAGTTTGGGTGCGGGACTCCTCCAAGAGACCCAGTACTTC.

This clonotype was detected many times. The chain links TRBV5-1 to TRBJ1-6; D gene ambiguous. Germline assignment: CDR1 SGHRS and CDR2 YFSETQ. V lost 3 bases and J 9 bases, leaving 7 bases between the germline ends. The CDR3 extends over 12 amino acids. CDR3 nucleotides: TGCGCCAGCAGCTACGACCTTTCACCCCTCCACTTT. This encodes CASSYDLSPLHF.

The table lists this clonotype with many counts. The CDR3 reads CAWMFAMNTEAFF. The DNA of the CDR3 is TGTGCCTGGATGTTTGCGATGAACACTGAAGCTTTCTTT. This sequence joins TRBV30 and TRBJ1-1; no definite D call. The germline CDR1 and CDR2 sequences are GTSNPN and SVGIG (reference sequence). V lost 4 bases and J 0 bases, leaving 9 bases between the germline ends. The CDR3 sequence is 13 residues long.

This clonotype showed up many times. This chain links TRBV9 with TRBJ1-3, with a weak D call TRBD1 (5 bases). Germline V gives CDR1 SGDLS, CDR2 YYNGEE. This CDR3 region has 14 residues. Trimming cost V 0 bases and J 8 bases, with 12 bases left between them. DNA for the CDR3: TGTGCCAGCAGCGTAGCCACAGGACGGGACACCATATATTTT. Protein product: CASSVATGRDTIYF.

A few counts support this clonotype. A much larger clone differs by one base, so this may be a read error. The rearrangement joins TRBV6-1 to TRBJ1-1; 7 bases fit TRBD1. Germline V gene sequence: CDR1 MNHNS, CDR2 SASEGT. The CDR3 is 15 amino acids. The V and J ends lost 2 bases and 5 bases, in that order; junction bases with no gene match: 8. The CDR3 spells CASSERQGLITEAFF. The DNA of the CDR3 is TGTGCCAGCAGTGAAAGACAGGGCCTGATTACTGAAGCTTTCTTT.

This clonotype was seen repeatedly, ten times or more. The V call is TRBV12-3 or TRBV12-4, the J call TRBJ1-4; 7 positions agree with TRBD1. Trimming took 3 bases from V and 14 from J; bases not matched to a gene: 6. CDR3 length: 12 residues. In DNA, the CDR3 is TGTGCCAGCAGTTTCCCAGGGGGGAGTCTGTTTTTT. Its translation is CASSFPGGSLFF.

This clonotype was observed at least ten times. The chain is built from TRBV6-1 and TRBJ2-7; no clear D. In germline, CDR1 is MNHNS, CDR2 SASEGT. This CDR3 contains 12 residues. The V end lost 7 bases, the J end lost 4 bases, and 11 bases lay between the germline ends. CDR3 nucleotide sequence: TGTGCCAGCACTAGGACGGCGTACGAGCAGTACTTC. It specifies CASTRTAYEQYF.

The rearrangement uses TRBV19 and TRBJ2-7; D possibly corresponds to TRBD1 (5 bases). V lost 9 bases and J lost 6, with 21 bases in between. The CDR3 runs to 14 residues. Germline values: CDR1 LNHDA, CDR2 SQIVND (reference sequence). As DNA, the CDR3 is TGTGCCAGCAGTCTCCGAGGACATGGGCGCGAGCAGTACTTC. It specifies CASSLRGHGREQYF.

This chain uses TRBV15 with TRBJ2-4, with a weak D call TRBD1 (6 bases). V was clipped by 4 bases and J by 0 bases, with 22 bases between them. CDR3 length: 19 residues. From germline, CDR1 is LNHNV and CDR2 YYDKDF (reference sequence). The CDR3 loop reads CATSMTWDTDLVAKNIQYF. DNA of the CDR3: TGTGCCACCAGCATGACCTGGGACACGGACTTAGTAGCCAAAAACATTCAGTACTTC.

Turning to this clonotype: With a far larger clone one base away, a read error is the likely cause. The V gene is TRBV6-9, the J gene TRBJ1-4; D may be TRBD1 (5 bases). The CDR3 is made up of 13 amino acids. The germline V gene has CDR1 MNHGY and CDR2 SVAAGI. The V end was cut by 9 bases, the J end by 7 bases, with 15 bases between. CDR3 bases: TGTGCCAGAAGAGACAGCCTTGGTGAAAAACTGTTTTTT. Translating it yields CARRDSLGEKLFF.

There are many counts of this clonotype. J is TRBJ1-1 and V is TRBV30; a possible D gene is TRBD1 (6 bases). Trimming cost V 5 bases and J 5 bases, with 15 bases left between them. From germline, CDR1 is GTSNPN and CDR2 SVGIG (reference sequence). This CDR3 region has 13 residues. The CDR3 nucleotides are TGTGCCTGGGAAAAACAGGGCGCGACTGAAGCTTTCTTT. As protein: CAWEKQGATEAFF.

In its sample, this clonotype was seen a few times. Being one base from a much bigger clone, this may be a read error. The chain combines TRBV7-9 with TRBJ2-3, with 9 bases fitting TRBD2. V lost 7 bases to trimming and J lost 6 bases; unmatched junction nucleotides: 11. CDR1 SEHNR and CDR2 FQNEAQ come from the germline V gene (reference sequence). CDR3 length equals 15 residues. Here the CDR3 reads CASILSSGARDTQYF. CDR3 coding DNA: TGTGCCAGCATTTTATCTAGCGGGGCTCGGGATACGCAGTATTTT.

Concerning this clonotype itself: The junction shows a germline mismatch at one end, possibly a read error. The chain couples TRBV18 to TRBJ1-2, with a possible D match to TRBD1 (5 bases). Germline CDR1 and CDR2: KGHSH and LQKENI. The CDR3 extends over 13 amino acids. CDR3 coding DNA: TGTGCCGGCTCACCGGGACCCGGGAGAGGCTACACCTTC. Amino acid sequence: CAGSPGPGRGYTF.

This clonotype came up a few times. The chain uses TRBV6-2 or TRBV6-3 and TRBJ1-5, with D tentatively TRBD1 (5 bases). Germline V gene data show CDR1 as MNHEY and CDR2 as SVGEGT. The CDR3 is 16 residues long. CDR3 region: CTSSYSKQVYNQPQHF. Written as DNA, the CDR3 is TGTACTAGCAGTTACTCGAAACAGGTCTACAATCAGCCCCAGCATTTT.